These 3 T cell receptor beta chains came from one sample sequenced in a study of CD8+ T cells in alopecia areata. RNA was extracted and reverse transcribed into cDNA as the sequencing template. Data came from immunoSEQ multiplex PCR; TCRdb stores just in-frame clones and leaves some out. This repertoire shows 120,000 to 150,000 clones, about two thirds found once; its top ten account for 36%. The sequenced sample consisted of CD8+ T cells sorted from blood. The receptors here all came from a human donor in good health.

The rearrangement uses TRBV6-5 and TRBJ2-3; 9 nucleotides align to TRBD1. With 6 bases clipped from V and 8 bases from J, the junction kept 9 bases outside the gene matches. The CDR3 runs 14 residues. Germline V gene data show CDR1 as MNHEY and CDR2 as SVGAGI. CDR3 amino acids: CASSHNQGQGTQYF. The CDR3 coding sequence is TGTGCCAGCAGCCATAATCAGGGACAGGGTACGCAGTATTTT.

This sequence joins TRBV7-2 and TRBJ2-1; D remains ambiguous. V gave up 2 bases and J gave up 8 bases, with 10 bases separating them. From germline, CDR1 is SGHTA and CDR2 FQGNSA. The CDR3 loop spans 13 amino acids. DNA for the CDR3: TGTGCCAGCAGCTTATGGTCCAGAGATGAGCAGTTCTTC. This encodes CASSLWSRDEQFF.

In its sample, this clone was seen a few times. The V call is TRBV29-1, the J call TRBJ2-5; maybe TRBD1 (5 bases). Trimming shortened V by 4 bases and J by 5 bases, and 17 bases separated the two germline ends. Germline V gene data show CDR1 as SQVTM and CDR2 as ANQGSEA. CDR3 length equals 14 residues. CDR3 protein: CSVVFYRTHETQYF. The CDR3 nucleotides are TGCAGCGTTGTTTTTTACAGGACGCATGAGACCCAGTACTTC.